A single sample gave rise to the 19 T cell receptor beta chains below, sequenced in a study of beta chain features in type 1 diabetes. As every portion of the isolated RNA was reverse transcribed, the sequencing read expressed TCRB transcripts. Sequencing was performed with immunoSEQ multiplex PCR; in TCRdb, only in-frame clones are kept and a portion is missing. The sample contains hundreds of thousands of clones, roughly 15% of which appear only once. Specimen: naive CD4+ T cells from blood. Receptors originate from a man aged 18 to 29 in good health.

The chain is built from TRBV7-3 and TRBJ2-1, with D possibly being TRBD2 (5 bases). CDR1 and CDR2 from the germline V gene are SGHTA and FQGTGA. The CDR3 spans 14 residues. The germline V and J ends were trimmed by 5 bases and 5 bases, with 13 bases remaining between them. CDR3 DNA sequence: TGTGCCAGCAGCCTCGGACTGATTAACAATGAGCAGTTCTTC. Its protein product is CASSLGLINNEQFF.

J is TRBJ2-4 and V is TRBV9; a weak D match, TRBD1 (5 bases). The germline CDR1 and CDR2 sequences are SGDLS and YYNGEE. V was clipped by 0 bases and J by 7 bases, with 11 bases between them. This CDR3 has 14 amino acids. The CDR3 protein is CASSVGGGENIQYF. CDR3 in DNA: TGTGCCAGCAGCGTAGGGGGCGGAGAGAACATTCAGTACTTC. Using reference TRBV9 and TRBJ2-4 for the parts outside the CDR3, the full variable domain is DSGVTQTPKHLITATGQRVTLRCSPRSGDLSVYWYQQSLDQGLQFLIQYYNGEERAKGNILERFSAQQFPDLHSELNLSSLELGDSALYFCASSVGGGENIQYFGAGTRLSVL.

This CDR3 is CASSMMGASEGYGYTF. CDR3 in DNA: TGCGCCAGCAGCATGATGGGGGCGTCCGAAGGCTATGGCTACACCTTC. The V and J genes are TRBV4-3 and TRBJ1-2, with D possibly TRBD1 on 6 matching bases. The V end was cut by 5 bases, the J end by 4 bases, with 20 bases between. The CDR3 runs to 16 residues. Germline V gene sequence: CDR1 LGHNA, CDR2 YSLEER.

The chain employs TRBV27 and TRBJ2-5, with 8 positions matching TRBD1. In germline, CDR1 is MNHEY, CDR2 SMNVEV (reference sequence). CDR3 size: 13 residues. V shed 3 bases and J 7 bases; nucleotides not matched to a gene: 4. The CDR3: CASSLQGALTQYF. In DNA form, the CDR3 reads TGTGCCAGCAGTTTGCAGGGGGCTTTGACCCAGTACTTC.

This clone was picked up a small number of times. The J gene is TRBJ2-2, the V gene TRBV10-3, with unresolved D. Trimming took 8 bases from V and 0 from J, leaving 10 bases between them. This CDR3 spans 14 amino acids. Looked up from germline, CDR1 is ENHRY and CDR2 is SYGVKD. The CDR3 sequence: CAIRERANTGELFF. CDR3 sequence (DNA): TGTGCCATCCGAGAACGCGCGAACACCGGGGAGCTGTTTTTT.

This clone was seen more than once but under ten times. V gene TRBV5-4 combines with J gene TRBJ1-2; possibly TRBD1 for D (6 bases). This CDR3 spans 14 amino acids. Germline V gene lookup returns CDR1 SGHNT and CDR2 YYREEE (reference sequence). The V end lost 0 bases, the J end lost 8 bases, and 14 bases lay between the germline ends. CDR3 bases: TGTGCCAGCAGCTTGGAGCTTAGGGGGAAAGGCTACACCTTC. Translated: CASSLELRGKGYTF.

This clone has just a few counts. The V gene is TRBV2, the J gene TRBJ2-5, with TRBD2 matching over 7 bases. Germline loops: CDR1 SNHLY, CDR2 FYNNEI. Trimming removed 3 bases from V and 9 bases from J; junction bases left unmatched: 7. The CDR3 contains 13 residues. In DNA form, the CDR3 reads TGTGCCAGCAGTGACCTCGCCCGGGGGGCCCAGTACTTC. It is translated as CASSDLARGAQYF. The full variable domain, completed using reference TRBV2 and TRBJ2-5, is EPEVTQTPSHQVTQMGQEVILRCVPISNHLYFYWYRQILGQKVEFLVSFYNNEISEKSEIFDDQFSVERPDGSNFTLKIRSTKLEDSAMYFCASSDLARGAQYFGPGTRLLVL.

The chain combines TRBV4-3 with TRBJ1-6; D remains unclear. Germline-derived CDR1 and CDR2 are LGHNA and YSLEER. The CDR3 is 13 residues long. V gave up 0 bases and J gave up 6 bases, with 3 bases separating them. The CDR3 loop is CASSQEANSPLHF. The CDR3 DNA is TGCGCCAGCAGCCAAGAAGCTAATTCACCCCTCCACTTT.

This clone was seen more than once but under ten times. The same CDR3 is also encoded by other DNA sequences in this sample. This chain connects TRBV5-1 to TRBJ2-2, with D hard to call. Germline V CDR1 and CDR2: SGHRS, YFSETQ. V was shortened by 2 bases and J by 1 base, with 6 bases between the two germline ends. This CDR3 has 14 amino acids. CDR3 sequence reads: CASSLGQNTGELFF. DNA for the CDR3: TGCGCCAGCAGCTTAGGGCAGAACACCGGGGAGCTGTTTTTT.

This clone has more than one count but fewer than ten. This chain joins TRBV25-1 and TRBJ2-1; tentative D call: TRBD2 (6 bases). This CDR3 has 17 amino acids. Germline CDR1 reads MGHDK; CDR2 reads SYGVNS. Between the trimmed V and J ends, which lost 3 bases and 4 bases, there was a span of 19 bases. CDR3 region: CASSEGRGGGTYNEQFF. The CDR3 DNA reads TGTGCCAGCAGTGAGGGTCGAGGCGGAGGGACTTACAATGAGCAGTTCTTC.

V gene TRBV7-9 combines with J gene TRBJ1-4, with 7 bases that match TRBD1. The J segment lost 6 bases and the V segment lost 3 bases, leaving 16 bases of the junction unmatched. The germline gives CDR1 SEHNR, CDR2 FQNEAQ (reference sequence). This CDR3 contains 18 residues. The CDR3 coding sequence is TGTGCCAGCAGCTTCGCGGGACAGATCCTCGCCGGTGATGAAAAACTGTTTTTT. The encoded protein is CASSFAGQILAGDEKLFF. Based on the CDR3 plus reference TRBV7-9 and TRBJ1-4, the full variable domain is DTGVSQNPRHKITKRGQNVTFRCDPISEHNRLYWYRQTLGQGPEFLTYFQNEAQLEKSRLLSDRFSAERPKGSFSTLEIQRTEQGDSAMYLCASSFAGQILAGDEKLFFGSGTQLSVL.

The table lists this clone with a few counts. The CDR3 region has the DNA TGTGCCACCAGACTAGCGGGGGAAGAGACCCAGTACTTC. Amino acid sequence: CATRLAGEETQYF. The V gene is TRBV10-3, the J gene TRBJ2-5; 12 nucleotides align to TRBD2. Per the germline V gene, CDR1 is ENHRY and CDR2 is SYGVKD. The CDR3 is 13 residues long. With 10 bases clipped from V and 3 bases from J, the junction kept 3 bases outside the gene matches.

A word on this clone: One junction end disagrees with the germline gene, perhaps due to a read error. DNA of the CDR3: TGTGCTAGGGGTTTGGTATTAAGGGGTCGGATCACCGGGGAGCTGTTTTTT. It translates to CARGLVLRGRITGELFF. The rearrangement joins TRBV12-5 to TRBJ2-2, with D perhaps matching TRBD1 (5 bases). The CDR3 consists of 17 residues. CDR1 is LGHNT and CDR2 is FRNRAP in the germline V gene.

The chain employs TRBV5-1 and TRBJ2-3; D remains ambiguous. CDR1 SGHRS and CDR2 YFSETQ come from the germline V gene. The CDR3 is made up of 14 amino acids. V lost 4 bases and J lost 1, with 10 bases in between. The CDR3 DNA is TGCGCCAGCAGCGCCGGTTGGGGCACAGATACGCAGTATTTT. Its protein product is CASSAGWGTDTQYF.

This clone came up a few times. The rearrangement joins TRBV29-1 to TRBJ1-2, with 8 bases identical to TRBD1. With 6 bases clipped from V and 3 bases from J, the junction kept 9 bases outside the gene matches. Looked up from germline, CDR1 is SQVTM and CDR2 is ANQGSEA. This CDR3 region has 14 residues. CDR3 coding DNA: TGCAGCGTGGACAGGGTCGAATGGTACTATGGCTACACCTTC. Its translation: CSVDRVEWYYGYTF.

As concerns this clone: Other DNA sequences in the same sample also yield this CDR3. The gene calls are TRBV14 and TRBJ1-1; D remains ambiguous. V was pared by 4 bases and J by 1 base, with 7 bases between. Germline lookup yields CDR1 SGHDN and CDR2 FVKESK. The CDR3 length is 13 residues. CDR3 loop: CASSRQENTEAFF. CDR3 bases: TGTGCCAGCAGCCGTCAGGAGAACACTGAAGCTTTCTTT.

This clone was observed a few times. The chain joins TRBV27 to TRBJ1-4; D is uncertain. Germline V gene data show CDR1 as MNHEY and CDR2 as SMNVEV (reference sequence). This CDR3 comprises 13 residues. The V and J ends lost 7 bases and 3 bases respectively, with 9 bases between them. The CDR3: CASIRNPNEKLFF. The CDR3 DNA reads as TGTGCCAGCATACGGAATCCTAATGAAAAACTGTTTTTT.

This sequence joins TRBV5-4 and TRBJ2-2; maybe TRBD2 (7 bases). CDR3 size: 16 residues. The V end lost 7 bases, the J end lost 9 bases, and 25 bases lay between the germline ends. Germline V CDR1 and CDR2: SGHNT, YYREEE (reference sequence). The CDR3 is CASGEMRGLVLRELFF. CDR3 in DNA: TGTGCCAGCGGCGAGATGCGGGGGCTTGTACTCCGGGAGCTGTTTTTT.

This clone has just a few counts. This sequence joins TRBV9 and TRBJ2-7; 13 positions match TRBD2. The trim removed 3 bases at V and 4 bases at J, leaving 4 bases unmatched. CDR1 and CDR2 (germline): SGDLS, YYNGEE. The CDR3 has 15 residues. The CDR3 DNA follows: TGTGCCAGCAGCGCGGGACTAGCGGGGATATACGAGCAGTACTTC. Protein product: CASSAGLAGIYEQYF.